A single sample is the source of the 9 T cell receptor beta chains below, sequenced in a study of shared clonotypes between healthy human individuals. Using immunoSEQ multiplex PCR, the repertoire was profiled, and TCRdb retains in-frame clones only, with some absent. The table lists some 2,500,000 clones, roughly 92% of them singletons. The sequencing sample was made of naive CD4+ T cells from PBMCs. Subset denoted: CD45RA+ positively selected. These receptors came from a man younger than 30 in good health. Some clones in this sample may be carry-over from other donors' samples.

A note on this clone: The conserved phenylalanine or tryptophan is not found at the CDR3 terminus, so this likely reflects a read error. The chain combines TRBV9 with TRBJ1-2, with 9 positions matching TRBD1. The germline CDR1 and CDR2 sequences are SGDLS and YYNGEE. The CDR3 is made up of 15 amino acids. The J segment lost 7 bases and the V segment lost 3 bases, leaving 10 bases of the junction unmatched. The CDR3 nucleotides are TGTGCCAGCAGCGCGGGACTACAGGGGGCGCTTGGCTACACCCTC. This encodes CASSAGLQGALGYTL.

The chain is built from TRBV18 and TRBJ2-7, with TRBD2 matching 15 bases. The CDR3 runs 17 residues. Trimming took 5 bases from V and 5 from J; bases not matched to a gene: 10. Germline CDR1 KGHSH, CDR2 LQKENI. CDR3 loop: CASSNNRGTSGRNEQYF. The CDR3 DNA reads TGTGCCAGCTCAAATAACAGGGGGACTAGCGGGAGGAACGAGCAGTACTTC.

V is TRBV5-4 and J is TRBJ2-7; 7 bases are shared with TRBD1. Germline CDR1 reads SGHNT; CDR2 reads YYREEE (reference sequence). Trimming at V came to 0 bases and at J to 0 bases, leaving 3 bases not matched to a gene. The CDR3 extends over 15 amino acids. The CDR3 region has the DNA TGTGCCAGCAGCTTGGGCCGGGACAGCTCCTACGAGCAGTACTTC. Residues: CASSLGRDSSYEQYF.

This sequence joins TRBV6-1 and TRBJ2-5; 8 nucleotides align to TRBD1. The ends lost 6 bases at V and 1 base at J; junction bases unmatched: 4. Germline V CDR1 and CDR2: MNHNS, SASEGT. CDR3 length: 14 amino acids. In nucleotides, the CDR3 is TGTGCCAGCAGGAAGGACAGGGTCCAAGAGACCCAGTACTTC. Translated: CASRKDRVQETQYF.

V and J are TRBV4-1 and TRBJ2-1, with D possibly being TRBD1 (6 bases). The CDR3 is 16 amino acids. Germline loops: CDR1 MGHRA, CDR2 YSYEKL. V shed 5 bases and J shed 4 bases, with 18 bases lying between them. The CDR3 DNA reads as TGCGCCAGCAGCTCACCCGTCGCACAGGGATACAATGAGCAGTTCTTC. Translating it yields CASSSPVAQGYNEQFF.

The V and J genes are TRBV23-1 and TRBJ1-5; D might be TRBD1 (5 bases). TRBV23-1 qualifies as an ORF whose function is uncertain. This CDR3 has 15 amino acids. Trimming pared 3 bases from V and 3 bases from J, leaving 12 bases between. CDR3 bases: TGCGCCAGCAGTCACGCCCGGGGCCTCAATCAGCCCCAGCATTTT. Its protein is CASSHARGLNQPQHF.

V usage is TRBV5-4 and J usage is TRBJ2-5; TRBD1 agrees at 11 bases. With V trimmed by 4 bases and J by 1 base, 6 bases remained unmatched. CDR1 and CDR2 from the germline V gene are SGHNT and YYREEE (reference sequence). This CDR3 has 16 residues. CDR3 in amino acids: CASSPRTGGVQETQYF. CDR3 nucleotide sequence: TGTGCCAGCAGCCCCCGGACAGGGGGCGTCCAAGAGACCCAGTACTTC.

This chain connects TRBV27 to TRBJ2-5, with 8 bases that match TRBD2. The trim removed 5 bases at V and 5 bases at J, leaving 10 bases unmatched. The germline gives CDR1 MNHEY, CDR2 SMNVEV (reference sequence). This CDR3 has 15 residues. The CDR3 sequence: CASSPRSGSGETQYF. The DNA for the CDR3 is TGTGCCAGCAGTCCGCGGAGCGGGAGTGGGGAGACCCAGTACTTC.

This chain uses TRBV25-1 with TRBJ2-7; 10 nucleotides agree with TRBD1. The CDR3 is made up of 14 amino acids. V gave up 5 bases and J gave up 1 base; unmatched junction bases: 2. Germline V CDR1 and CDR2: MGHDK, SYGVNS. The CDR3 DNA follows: TGTGCCAGCAGTCGGGACAGGGGTTCCTACGAGCAGTACTTC. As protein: CASSRDRGSYEQYF.